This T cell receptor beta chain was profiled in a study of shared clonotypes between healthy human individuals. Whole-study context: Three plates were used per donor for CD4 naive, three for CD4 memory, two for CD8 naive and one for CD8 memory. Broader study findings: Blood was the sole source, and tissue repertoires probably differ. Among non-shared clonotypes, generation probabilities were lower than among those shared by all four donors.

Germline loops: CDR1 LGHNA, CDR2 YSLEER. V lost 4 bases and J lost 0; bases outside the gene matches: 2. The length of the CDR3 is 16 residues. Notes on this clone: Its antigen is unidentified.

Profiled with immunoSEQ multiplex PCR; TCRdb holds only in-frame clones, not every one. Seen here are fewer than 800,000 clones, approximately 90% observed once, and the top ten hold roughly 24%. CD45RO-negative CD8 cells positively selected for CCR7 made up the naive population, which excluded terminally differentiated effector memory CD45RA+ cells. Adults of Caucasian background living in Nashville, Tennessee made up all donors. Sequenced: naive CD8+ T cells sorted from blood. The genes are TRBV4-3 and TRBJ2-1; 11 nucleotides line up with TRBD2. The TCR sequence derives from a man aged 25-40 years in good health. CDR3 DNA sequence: TGCGCCAGCAGCCTCGGGACTAGCGGCTCCTACAATGAGCAGTTCTTC. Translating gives CASSLGTSGSYNEQFF.